This TCR beta chain was captured by sequencing in a study of cytomegalovirus exposure and HLA in healthy donors. Whole-study results and caveats: Overall, some 160 TCR beta chains were annotated as cytomegalovirus-associated. Testing in vitro showed a few CMV-associated chains specific for CMV antigens.

On this clone itself: The target antigen is unknown.

Method: immunoSEQ multiplex PCR; TCRdb's copy keeps in-frame clones and lacks some. In the table there are fewer than 250,000 clones, roughly 84% of which are singletons. The study drew the donors from its approximately 110-subject validation cohort, separate from the roughly 700-subject first cohort. V lost 2 bases and J lost 2, with 4 bases in between. Germline V gene sequence: CDR1 GTSNPN, CDR2 SVGIG (reference sequence). The CDR3 is 12 amino acids. This receptor was obtained from a woman younger than 45 in good health and CMV-seropositive. The gene calls are TRBV30 and TRBJ1-3; the D is unclear. The sequenced material came from PBMCs. Written as DNA, the CDR3 is TGTGCCTGGAGTACGACTGGAAACACCATATATTTT. Translated, it gives CAWSTTGNTIYF.